The sequence of this T cell receptor beta chain was determined in a study of low-dose radiotherapy and immunotherapy resistance in tumors (dated by TCRdb to between 2020 and 2023). Regarding the research as a whole: In Cohort 1, each fraction delivered 0.5 Gy every 2 weeks, and the prescribed total PTV dose was 6.5 Gy. Patients in Cohort 2 were given 1 Gy per fraction every two weeks, for a total of 13 Gy across 26 weeks. Nivolumab and ipilimumab were both given intravenously, with nivolumab at a 240 mg flat dose every two weeks and ipilimumab at 1 mg/kg every six weeks. Cyclophosphamide 200 mg/m2 was given intravenously every two weeks, one day before each radiation and immunotherapy administration. Aspirin 300 mg was taken orally once daily by patients for four cycles, starting on cycle 1 day 1. Randomization of trial participants into treatment groups was not performed. Eight patients were included in the translational analysis: three from the first dose cohort and the first five from the second dose cohort.

The time point tag for this specimen amounts to: before trial treatment. The donors came from RACIN, which was a single-arm phase I dose-escalation trial that paired nivolumab and ipilimumab with aspirin, low-dose cyclophosphamide and low-dose radiotherapy. Patients were eligible if they had advanced solid tumors that were TIL-negative. Sequencing instrument: Illumina HiSeq 2500. First-strand cDNA was synthesized with Superscript III and a set of TRAV- and TRBV-specific primers, covering both TCRalpha and TCRbeta chains. TCRs were amplified with Phusion for around 18 PCR cycles, with a constant-region primer paired with the adapter attached to the V primers. Isolated mRNA was amplified with the MessageAmp II aRNA Amplification Kit, using a roughly 15-hour in vitro transcription at 37°C. The Dynabeads mRNA DIRECT Purification Kit was used to isolate mRNA for TCR sequencing. Indexed Illumina adapters were added in a second Phusion PCR of 25 to 30 cycles, and the PCR products were purified with AMPure XP beads. In the paper's pipeline: Custom Perl scripts pooled TCR sequences encoding the same protein, removed out-of-frame sequences and computed each clonotype's abundance. The analysis excluded TCR sequences that were supported by just one read. Repertoire metrics included Shannon entropy, Gini index, clonality, richness, and frequency of TCRs shared between repertoires. TCRdb reprocessing: public reads trimmed at Q25 with fastp, clones called with MiXCR, in-frame beta chains kept. All rows with the same CDR3 protein become a single entry with the most common DNA and genes. TCRdb's processing, not the authors' own work, is the source of the V and J calls. The sample table lists some 60,000 distinct CDR3 sequences, around a quarter of them with a count of one. Of the sample, less than 8% falls within the top ten clones.

About this clonotype itself: What antigen it recognizes has not been identified. The record has no base qualities; no much larger clone is one base away.

Trimming at the junction amounts to 4 bases on V and 0 bases on J, and the germline ends lie 7 bases apart. CDR1 and CDR2 are read off the germline V gene as SQVTM and ANQGSEA. The CDR3 contains 12 residues, cysteine and phenylalanine counted. Only the CDR3 portion is preserved as DNA: 36 bases, with reading frame beginning at the first base. This TCR came from a male donor with rectosigmoid adenocarcinoma. This sequence uses TRBV29-1 and TRBJ2-7, with the D gene not clear enough to name. This sample comprised PBMCs, obtained before treatment. The sequenced DNA is TGCAGCGTTGTAGAAAGCTCCTACGAGCAGTACTTC. The translation is CSVVESSYEQYF.